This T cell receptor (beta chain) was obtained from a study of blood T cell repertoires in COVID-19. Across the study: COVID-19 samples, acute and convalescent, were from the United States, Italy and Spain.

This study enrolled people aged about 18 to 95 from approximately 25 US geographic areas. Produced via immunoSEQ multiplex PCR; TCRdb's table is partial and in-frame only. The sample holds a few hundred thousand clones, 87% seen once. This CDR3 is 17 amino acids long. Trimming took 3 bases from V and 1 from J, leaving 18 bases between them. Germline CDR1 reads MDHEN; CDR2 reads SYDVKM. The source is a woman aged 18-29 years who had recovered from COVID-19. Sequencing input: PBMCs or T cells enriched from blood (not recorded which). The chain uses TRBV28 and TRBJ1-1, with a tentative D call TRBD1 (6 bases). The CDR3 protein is CASSFSTTGTTNTEAFF. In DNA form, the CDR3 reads TGTGCCAGCAGTTTTTCGACGACAGGAACCACGAACACTGAAGCTTTCTTT.